This TCR beta chain was documented in a study of beta chain features in type 1 diabetes. Across the study: The patient and healthy donor groups were comparable for age, gender and cell yields. Study-level points and caveats: All four CD4+ subsets of Type 1 diabetes patients contained TCRB CDR3s that were moderately but significantly shorter.

This CDR3 is 13 amino acids long. Germline V CDR1 and CDR2: MNHNS, SASEGT. Trimming took 8 bases from V and 5 from J, leaving 15 bases between them. Sequencing targeted expressed TCRB transcripts, as all isolated RNA had been reverse transcribed. Several million reads on average were seen across naive, central memory and regulatory T cell samples. This table comes from immunoSEQ multiplex PCR, and its TCRdb copy is limited to in-frame clones, with some not included. The data show more than 100,000 clones, less than 20% seen once. This clone has more than one count but fewer than ten. Its antigen is as yet unknown.

The chain combines TRBV6-1 with TRBJ2-5; TRBD1 might be the D (6 bases). The sequence was obtained from a man younger than 45 with type 1 diabetes. Source material: central memory CD4+ T cells from blood. The CDR3 spells CASLGRGRETQYF. In DNA, the CDR3 is TGTGCCAGCCTTGGCAGGGGCAGGGAGACCCAGTACTTC.